A single sample is the source of the 14 T cell receptor beta chains below, sequenced in a study of blood T cell repertoires in COVID-19 (dated by TCRdb to 2018 to 2021). The library was generated by the immunoSEQ multiplex PCR assay. The source is immuneACCESS, and TCRdb retained only in-frame sequences with V and J called. Part of the clones is not carried over; for the studies checked, unresolved V genes explain less than half of this, and the remainder is unexplained. The sample data list tens of thousands of clones, and under 85% of these were observed just once. Clones ranked in the top ten supply over 10% of the sample. The sequenced sample consisted of peripheral blood. The receptors come from a human donor in a cohort sampled during active COVID-19.

This clone has a single count. The genes are TRBV2 and TRBJ2-7; weak D call: TRBD1 (6 bases). Per germline, CDR1 SNHLY and CDR2 FYNNEI. The CDR3 is 13 amino acids. The V end lost 3 bases, the J end lost 6 bases, and 12 bases lay between the germline ends. CDR3 in amino acids: CASSDEQGTEQYF. In DNA, the CDR3 is TGTGCCAGCAGTGATGAACAGGGAACCGAGCAGTACTTC.

V and J are TRBV4-1 and TRBJ2-7, with TRBD1 matching 8 bases. CDR1 is MGHRA and CDR2 is YSYEKL in the germline V gene. The CDR3 is 15 residues long. After removal of 3 bases from V and 2 bases from J, the junction contained 6 bases not matched to a gene. This CDR3 is CASSQGGQATYEQYF. CDR3 in DNA: TGCGCCAGCAGCCAGGGGGGACAGGCGACCTACGAGCAGTACTTC.

This clone appeared once. This chain uses TRBV13 with TRBJ2-1; 9 bases line up with TRBD2. In germline, CDR1 is PRHDT, CDR2 FYEKMQ (reference sequence). With 4 bases clipped from V and 3 bases from J, the junction kept 7 bases outside the gene matches. This CDR3 is 16 amino acids long. CDR3 sequence (DNA): TGTGCCAGCAGCTCGGAGACTAGCGGTTTCTACAATGAGCAGTTCTTC. Its protein is CASSSETSGFYNEQFF.

This chain uses TRBV6-5 with TRBJ1-2, with 7 bases lining up with TRBD1. This CDR3 comprises 14 residues. Germline V gene lookup returns CDR1 MNHEY and CDR2 SVGAGI. After removal of 6 bases from V and 0 bases from J, the junction contained 4 bases not matched to a gene. CDR3 residues: CASSSGTANYGYTF. CDR3 nucleotides: TGTGCCAGCAGCTCCGGGACAGCTAACTATGGCTACACCTTC.

The chain carries TRBV11-2 and TRBJ2-7; 9 bases match TRBD1. The CDR3 totals 17 residues. J gave up 2 bases and V 5 bases, and 13 bases lay outside the gene matches. The germline V gene has CDR1 SGHAT and CDR2 FQNNGV. CDR3 protein: CASSRGTGSFHPYEQYF. The DNA for the CDR3 is TGTGCCAGCAGCCGCGGGACAGGGTCATTCCATCCCTACGAGCAGTACTTC.

The chain couples TRBV14 to TRBJ1-6; 8 bases are a match to TRBD1. V shed 4 bases and J 8 bases; nucleotides not matched to a gene: 4. Germline values: CDR1 SGHDN, CDR2 FVKESK. There are 14 residues in the CDR3. CDR3 loop: CASSPNRGYSPLHF. For the CDR3, the DNA is TGTGCCAGCAGCCCTAACAGGGGGTATTCACCCCTCCACTTT.

J is TRBJ2-7 and V is TRBV4-3, with 8 bases matching TRBD1. The CDR3 is 14 amino acids. CDR1 and CDR2 (germline): LGHNA, YSLEER. Losses at the gene ends were 5 bases for V and 1 base for J; bases not matched to a gene: 4. The CDR3 DNA sequence: TGCGCCAGCAGCTCAGGACAGGGATCCTACGAGCAGTACTTC. This translates into CASSSGQGSYEQYF.

This chain links TRBV13 with TRBJ1-3; TRBD1 aligns across 8 bases. This CDR3 has 16 amino acids. Trimming took 5 bases from V and 3 from J; bases not matched to a gene: 9. Germline CDR1 is PRHDT and CDR2 is FYEKMQ (reference sequence). In DNA form, the CDR3 reads TGTGCCAGCAGCGGATTGGACAGGGCGGTTGGAAACACCATATATTTT. As protein: CASSGLDRAVGNTIYF.

The chain uses TRBV6-5 and TRBJ2-3; D is possibly TRBD2 (6 bases). Germline CDR1 is MNHEY and CDR2 is SVGAGI. The CDR3 sequence is 13 residues long. Trimming left V 8 bases short and J 0 bases short, with 9 bases between. CDR3 region: CASRGSSTDTQYF. In DNA form, the CDR3 reads TGTGCCAGCCGGGGGTCTAGCACAGATACGCAGTATTTT.

There are a few counts of this clone. The chain couples TRBV19 to TRBJ1-1, with no clear D. Deletions cut 7 bases from V and 0 bases from J, with 9 bases between. The CDR3 runs to 13 residues. Germline lookup yields CDR1 LNHDA and CDR2 SQIVND (reference sequence). The chain's CDR3 is CASTRRVNTEAFF. The CDR3 coding sequence is TGTGCCAGTACGCGGCGGGTGAACACTGAAGCTTTCTTT.

The V and J genes are TRBV30 and TRBJ1-3; 11 nucleotides align to TRBD1. Germline-derived CDR1 and CDR2 are GTSNPN and SVGIG (reference sequence). J was trimmed by 7 bases and V by 5 bases; bases with no gene match: 7. The CDR3 is 14 residues long. The DNA for the CDR3 is TGTGCCTGGGTTTCCGGGACAGGGGGGAACACCATATATTTT. Amino acid sequence: CAWVSGTGGNTIYF.

The chain carries TRBV4-3 and TRBJ2-5, with D possibly matching TRBD1 (6 bases). Germline-derived CDR1 and CDR2 are LGHNA and YSLEER. The ends were cut back, 0 bases at V and 6 bases at J, with 14 bases in the middle. This CDR3 has 15 amino acids. This CDR3 reads CASSQDVGAAKTQYF. The CDR3 DNA is TGCGCCAGCAGCCAAGATGTGGGGGCAGCTAAGACCCAGTACTTC.

The chain combines TRBV30 with TRBJ1-6; 8 bases are shared with TRBD1. The CDR3 extends over 16 amino acids. CDR1 and CDR2 (germline): GTSNPN, SVGIG (reference sequence). V lost 0 bases and J lost 10; bases outside the gene matches: 11. CDR3 sequence (DNA): TGTGCCTGGAGTGTACTCGGACAGGGAATAGTCTCACCCCTCCACTTT. Its protein product is CAWSVLGQGIVSPLHF.

This rearrangement joins TRBV27 to TRBJ1-5; tentatively, D is TRBD1 (6 bases). Trimming cost V 5 bases and J 1 base, with 12 bases left between them. This CDR3 spans 15 amino acids. CDR1 is MNHEY and CDR2 is SMNVEV in the germline V gene (reference sequence). The CDR3 nucleotides are TGTGCCAGCAGTAAACAGGGTTACAGCAATCAGCCCCAGCATTTT. Translating gives CASSKQGYSNQPQHF.